The 9 T cell receptor beta chains listed next were all sequenced from one sample in a study of CD8+ T cells in alopecia areata (dated by TCRdb to the late 2010s). Interpreted using the paper, the time point label stands for: 20 to 30 weeks on oral tofacitinib. The treatment or condition label of this sample denotes: oral pan-JAK inhibitor, 5-10 mg twice daily. Receptor amplification or capture employed the immunoSEQ multiplex PCR assay. RNA was extracted from all samples and reverse transcribed into cDNA as template for TCR sequencing. In TCRdb, the immuneACCESS table is reduced to in-frame sequences with V and J assigned. These tables do not hold every clone; where another copy was compared, an unresolved V gene accounts for under half, and the others remain unexplained. A total of approximately 280,000 clones appear in this sample, nearly 60% of them only once. Approximately 2% of the sample goes to the ten largest clones.

The source material was CD4+ T cells sorted from blood, sampled at week 24, from a patient treated with tofacitinib. Receptor source: a human donor with alopecia areata.

V usage is TRBV9 and J usage is TRBJ2-5; TRBD1 aligns across 11 bases. V lost 2 bases and J lost 5; bases outside the gene matches: 8. CDR1 and CDR2 (germline): SGDLS, YYNGEE. The CDR3 extends over 16 amino acids. In DNA, the CDR3 is TGTGCCAGCAGCGTCTCCGGGACAGGGGGTCTGGAGACCCAGTACTTC. The encoded protein is CASSVSGTGGLETQYF.

J is TRBJ2-3 and V is TRBV29-1; 13 bases agree with TRBD2. CDR3 length equals 16 residues. The V gene's germline CDR1 is SQVTM and CDR2 ANQGSEA. Germline trimming cut 6 bases from V and 8 bases from J; bases unmatched to any gene: 14. The CDR3 DNA reads as TGCAGCGTCCAGAAGACTAGCGGGGGGCCGAAAGCTACGCAGTATTTT. This codes for CSVQKTSGGPKATQYF.

The rearrangement links TRBV11-2 to TRBJ2-1; D could derive from TRBD1 or TRBD2 (5 bases each). The V end was cut by 5 bases, the J end by 2 bases, with 13 bases between. The CDR3 runs 15 residues. CDR1 and CDR2 (germline): SGHAT, FQNNGV. Written as DNA, the CDR3 is TGTGCCAGCAGCCGAGGGACGCCAACCTACAATGAGCAGTTCTTC. Protein product: CASSRGTPTYNEQFF.

This clone was seen a handful of times. This chain joins TRBV6-6 and TRBJ1-5; D might be TRBD1 (5 bases). The V end was cut by 3 bases, the J end by 4 bases, with 13 bases between. This CDR3 is built from 15 residues. Germline V gives CDR1 MNHNY, CDR2 SVGAGI (reference sequence). CDR3: CASSYGRGYNQPQHF. The CDR3, as DNA: TGTGCCAGCAGTTATGGGAGGGGATATAATCAGCCCCAGCATTTT.

This clone was observed a handful of times. The chain couples TRBV7-8 to TRBJ1-5; D may be TRBD1 (6 bases). Germline V CDR1 and CDR2: SGHVS, FQNEAQ. The CDR3 sequence is 12 residues long. The V end was cut by 0 bases, the J end by 9 bases, with 6 bases between. CDR3 DNA: TGTGCCAGCAGCTTAGCCAGGGGGCCCCAGCATTTT. It is translated as CASSLARGPQHF.

V and J are TRBV5-1 and TRBJ2-3; D is ambiguous. The CDR3 spans 14 residues. Trimming removed 0 bases from V and 2 bases from J, with 7 bases in between. Germline CDR1 is SGHRS and CDR2 is YFSETQ. This CDR3 is CASSLESPTDTQYF. CDR3 sequence (DNA): TGCGCCAGCAGCTTGGAGTCCCCCACAGATACGCAGTATTTT.

The V gene is TRBV29-1, the J gene TRBJ1-5; D perhaps matches TRBD1 (5 bases). The V gene's germline CDR1 is SQVTM and CDR2 ANQGSEA. V shed 6 bases and J shed 1 base, with 13 bases lying between them. The CDR3 sequence is 14 residues long. Here the CDR3 DNA reads TGCAGCGTCCAATCGGGGGGGAGCAATCAGCCCCAGCATTTT. Translation: CSVQSGGSNQPQHF.

The rearrangement links TRBV5-6 to TRBJ1-1; no firm D call. V was shortened by 2 bases and J by 0 bases, with 11 bases between the two germline ends. Germline CDR1 and CDR2: SGHDT and YYEEEE. CDR3 length equals 15 residues. The DNA for the CDR3 is TGTGCCAGCAGCTTCCCCCAACGGCTGAACACTGAAGCTTTCTTT. Residues: CASSFPQRLNTEAFF. Full variable domain (remainder filled in from reference TRBV5-6 and TRBJ1-1): DAGVTQSPTHLIKTRGQQVTLRCSPKSGHDTVSWYQQALGQGPQFIFQYYEEEERQRGNFPDRFSGHQFPNYSSELNVNALLLGDSALYLCASSFPQRLNTEAFFGQGTRLTVV.

This clone was counted between two and nine times. Germline and junction disagree at one end, which may indicate a read error. The chain recombines TRBV7-7 with TRBJ1-5; the D gene is possibly TRBD1 (6 bases). The CDR3 contains 16 residues. CDR1 SSHAT and CDR2 FNYEAQ come from the germline V gene (reference sequence). Here the CDR3 DNA reads TGTGCTAGCAGCTCCCTAGTCGTACAGGGATGGCAGCCCCAGCATTTT. It translates to CASSSLVVQGWQPQHF.